This T cell receptor beta chain was captured by sequencing in a study of blood T cell repertoires in COVID-19. On the study more broadly: Acute and convalescent COVID-19 specimens originated in the United States, Italy and Spain. The analysed material was cDNA or gDNA that came from T cells, B-cell-depleted T cells, or PBMCs.

Per germline, CDR1 MDHEN and CDR2 SYDVKM. The CDR3 is 12 residues long. Assay: immunoSEQ multiplex PCR; the TCRdb copy retains only in-frame clones and omits some. This repertoire shows 210,000 or so clones, about 90% found once; its top ten account for 1.5% to 2%. As to this clone: Relative to the germline gene, one junction end is altered; a read error may explain this.

This receptor was obtained from a man between 35 and 55 years old with active or convalescent COVID-19. The V gene is TRBV28, the J gene TRBJ2-1; a possible D gene is TRBD2 (5 bases). Material for sequencing was peripheral blood. This CDR3 reads CANSSMTGKEFF. The CDR3 nucleotides are TGTGCCAACAGTAGTATGACCGGGAAGGAGTTCTTC.